These 21 T cell receptor beta chains share one sample of origin, sequenced in a study of blood T cell repertoires in COVID-19. This table comes from immunoSEQ multiplex PCR, and its TCRdb copy is limited to in-frame clones, with some not included. The sample comprises 250,000 to 300,000 clones, approximately 90% of which are singletons, and about 2% rests with the top ten. Sequenced material: PBMCs or T cells enriched from blood (not recorded which). The source is a woman aged 35 to 49 with acute COVID-19.

The rearrangement links TRBV10-2 to TRBJ2-2, with D possibly TRBD1 on 6 matching bases. This CDR3 spans 15 amino acids. From germline, CDR1 is WSHSY and CDR2 SAAADI. V lost 7 bases and J lost 7, with 19 bases in between. CDR3 nucleotides: TGCGCCAGCATTTCCCAGGGACAAGTCGGCGGGGAGCTGTTTTTT. It encodes CASISQGQVGGELFF.

The chain has TRBV28 and TRBJ2-7; D perhaps matches TRBD1 (6 bases). The CDR3 has 14 amino acids. Germline-derived CDR1 and CDR2 are MDHEN and SYDVKM. V was cut by 3 bases and J by 0 bases, with 9 bases left in between. The CDR3 loop reads CASSFQGSSYEQYF. The CDR3 DNA follows: TGTGCCAGCAGTTTTCAGGGGAGCTCCTACGAGCAGTACTTC.

The chain employs TRBV24-1 and TRBJ2-1; 13 bases fit TRBD2. The germline gives CDR1 KGHDR, CDR2 SFDVKD. The J segment lost 0 bases and the V segment lost 3 bases, leaving 7 bases of the junction unmatched. This CDR3 region has 19 residues. The CDR3 DNA follows: TGTGCCACCAGTGATACGGGACTAGCGGGACGGGGCTCCTACAATGAGCAGTTCTTC. This encodes CATSDTGLAGRGSYNEQFF.

The chain employs TRBV25-1 and TRBJ2-3; TRBD2 might be the D (5 bases). The V gene lost 7 bases and the J gene lost 0 bases, with 20 bases spanning the gap. Germline values: CDR1 MGHDK, CDR2 SYGVNS. The CDR3 loop spans 17 amino acids. CDR3 loop: CASKDQRGLGSTDTQYF. As DNA, the CDR3 is TGTGCCAGCAAGGATCAAAGAGGGCTAGGTAGCACAGATACGCAGTATTTT. The full variable domain, completed using reference TRBV25-1 and TRBJ2-3, is EADIYQTPRYLVIGTGKKITLECSQTMGHDKMYWYQQDPGMELHLIHYSYGVNSTEKGDLSSESTVSRIRTEHFPLTLESARPSHTSQYLCASKDQRGLGSTDTQYFGPGTRLTVL.

The chain uses TRBV19 and TRBJ1-1; possibly TRBD1 for D (6 bases). The CDR3 runs 13 residues. V was trimmed by 1 base and J by 6 bases, leaving 9 bases between them. Germline CDR1 and CDR2: LNHDA and SQIVND (reference sequence). CDR3 protein: CASSIVGAAEAFF. The CDR3 bases are TGTGCCAGTAGTATAGTGGGGGCCGCTGAAGCTTTCTTT.

This chain joins TRBV5-4 and TRBJ1-2; maybe TRBD1 (5 bases). Germline V gene sequence: CDR1 SGHNT, CDR2 YYREEE (reference sequence). Deletions cut 4 bases from V and 5 bases from J, with 18 bases between. The CDR3 runs to 15 residues. The CDR3 nucleotides read TGTGCCAGCAGCCAAAACCTGGGGGGTCGATATGGCTACACCTTC. Its protein product is CASSQNLGGRYGYTF.

V is TRBV3-1 (or the pseudogene TRBV3-2) and J is TRBJ2-7, with a weak D call TRBD2 (5 bases). Germline V gives CDR1 LGHDT, CDR2 YNNKEL (reference sequence). Trimming cost V 4 bases and J 8 bases, with 15 bases left between them. CDR3 length: 13 amino acids. CDR3 sequence reads: CASSPARVSQQYF. In DNA, the CDR3 is TGTGCCAGCAGCCCAGCGCGGGTATCCCAGCAGTACTTC.

The chain links TRBV5-5 to TRBJ2-3, with TRBD1 identical over 7 bases. Germline V lookup: CDR1 SGHKS, CDR2 YYEKEE (reference sequence). The V gene end was trimmed by 4 bases and the J gene end by 1 base; junction bases not matched to a gene: 12. CDR3 length: 17 amino acids. CDR3: CASSPSLLTGGTDTQYF. As DNA, the CDR3 is TGTGCCAGCAGCCCGTCTTTACTCACAGGGGGCACAGATACGCAGTATTTT.

This chain joins TRBV7-8 and TRBJ2-2, with 12 bases fitting TRBD2. This CDR3 spans 15 amino acids. The germline gives CDR1 SGHVS, CDR2 FQNEAQ. The junction had 5 bases not matched to a gene; V was cut back by 5 bases and J by 7 bases. CDR3 bases: TGTGCCAGCAGCACAGGACTAGCGGGACTCGGGGAGCTGTTTTTT. This translates into CASSTGLAGLGELFF.

V gene TRBV24-1 combines with J gene TRBJ2-1, with TRBD2 as a possible D gene (5 bases). The V gene lost 4 bases and the J gene lost 8 bases, with 14 bases spanning the gap. CDR1 is KGHDR, CDR2 SFDVKD, per germline. The CDR3 extends over 14 amino acids. This chain's CDR3 is CATSDRTSVDEQFF. The CDR3, as DNA: TGTGCCACCAGTGACCGGACTTCCGTGGATGAGCAGTTCTTC.

The rearrangement joins TRBV7-9 to TRBJ1-2; 9 nucleotides align to TRBD1. CDR3 length: 13 residues. The ends lost 6 bases at V and 7 bases at J; junction bases unmatched: 6. Germline V lookup: CDR1 SEHNR, CDR2 FQNEAQ (reference sequence). The CDR3 bases are TGTGCCAGCAGACTACCGGGACAGGGTGGCTACACCTTC. Translation: CASRLPGQGGYTF.

This sequence joins TRBV5-4 and TRBJ1-2; 8 nucleotides match TRBD1. This CDR3 is 15 amino acids long. Germline assignment: CDR1 SGHNT and CDR2 YYREEE (reference sequence). V trimming: 2 bases; J trimming: 1 base; junction bases outside the gene matches: 4. DNA of the CDR3: TGTGCCAGCAGCTTCCCTGGACAGGGTAACTATGGCTACACCTTC. Translation gives CASSFPGQGNYGYTF. Complete variable domain (other parts from reference TRBV5-4 and TRBJ1-2): ETGVTQSPTHLIKTRGQQVTLRCSSQSGHNTVSWYQQALGQGPQFIFQYYREEENGRGNFPPRFSGLQFPNYSSELNVNALELDDSALYLCASSFPGQGNYGYTFGSGTRLTVV.

The chain links TRBV6-2 or TRBV6-3 to TRBJ1-4; D remains unclear. CDR1 and CDR2 from the germline V gene are MNHEY and SVGEGT. This CDR3 has 15 residues. V lost 4 bases and J lost 12, with 21 bases in between. This chain's CDR3 is CASSSHQRLMKELFF. CDR3 DNA sequence: TGTGCCAGCAGTTCCCATCAGAGGCTAATGAAAGAACTGTTTTTT.

This chain links TRBV10-2 with TRBJ2-3, with 9 bases identical to TRBD1. The CDR3 has 18 amino acids. V shed 6 bases and J 1 base; nucleotides not matched to a gene: 14. Germline V gene lookup returns CDR1 WSHSY and CDR2 SAAADI. The CDR3 loop is CASRGDRELGGRTDTQYF. In DNA, the CDR3 is TGCGCCAGCAGAGGGGACAGGGAGTTGGGTGGTCGCACAGATACGCAGTATTTT.

V gene TRBV7-9 combines with J gene TRBJ2-7; no clear D. This CDR3 is 15 amino acids long. Germline CDR1 reads SEHNR; CDR2 reads FQNEAQ (reference sequence). V was trimmed by 1 base and J by 2 bases, leaving 12 bases between them. The CDR3 region is CASSLGAATPYEQYF. The CDR3, as DNA: TGTGCCAGCAGCTTAGGGGCTGCGACACCCTACGAGCAGTACTTC.

The chain carries TRBV6-5 and TRBJ1-2, with 9 bases matching TRBD1. CDR3 size: 13 residues. J was trimmed by 8 bases and V by 6 bases; bases with no gene match: 7. Germline V gene sequence: CDR1 MNHEY, CDR2 SVGAGI. For the CDR3, the DNA is TGTGCCAGCAGACGGGGGACAGGGAAAGGCTACACCTTC. Residues: CASRRGTGKGYTF.

The gene calls are TRBV6-5 and TRBJ2-5; 7 bases agree with TRBD2. Germline V gives CDR1 MNHEY, CDR2 SVGAGI. This CDR3 is 14 amino acids long. The V gene end was trimmed by 0 bases and the J gene end by 12 bases; junction bases not matched to a gene: 10. For the CDR3, the DNA is TGTGCCAGCAGTTACTCCAGGCTAGCGGCCACCGAGTACTTC. Translated, it gives CASSYSRLAATEYF.

The chain carries TRBV6-5 and TRBJ1-2; a possible D gene is TRBD1 (5 bases). The V end lost 0 bases, the J end lost 7 bases, and 12 bases lay between the germline ends. CDR1 is MNHEY and CDR2 is SVGAGI in the germline V gene. There are 14 residues in the CDR3. CDR3 sequence reads: CASSYSGRDIGYTF. Here the CDR3 DNA reads TGTGCCAGCAGTTACTCTGGCAGGGATATTGGCTACACCTTC.

The genes are TRBV7-9 and TRBJ1-2; TRBD1 might be the D (6 bases). CDR1 SEHNR and CDR2 FQNEAQ come from the germline V gene (reference sequence). This CDR3 region has 15 residues. V was pared by 5 bases and J by 5 bases, with 18 bases between. CDR3 nucleotides: TGTGCCAGCAGCCCCGTGAAACAGGGAGATTATGGCTACACCTTC. Translation: CASSPVKQGDYGYTF.

This clone has a single count. The chain recombines TRBV7-9 with TRBJ2-3; TRBD1 matches 8 bases. The junction had 4 bases not matched to a gene; V was cut back by 5 bases and J by 3 bases. The CDR3 covers 14 residues. The germline gives CDR1 SEHNR, CDR2 FQNEAQ (reference sequence). The CDR3 bases are TGTGCCAGCAGCAGAGGACAGGGTACAGATACGCAGTATTTT. Translated, it gives CASSRGQGTDTQYF.

The chain joins TRBV9 to TRBJ2-3; 9 bases are a match to TRBD2. This CDR3 is built from 15 residues. V trimming: 3 bases; J trimming: 2 bases; junction bases outside the gene matches: 4. Germline assignment: CDR1 SGDLS and CDR2 YYNGEE. The CDR3: CASSARLADTDTQYF. CDR3 in DNA: TGTGCCAGCAGCGCCCGACTAGCGGACACAGATACGCAGTATTTT.